This T cell receptor (beta chain) derives from a study of OX40 agonist ivuxolimab in advanced cancers. Study background: Subjects had a mean age of roughly 60 years, with a range of roughly 23 to 80; less than 90% were male. General study findings and limits: Among the least clonally expanded were partial responders at 0.1-3.0 mg/kg. CD8+ T cells (on average) carried more expanded clones than CD4+ T cells.

As regards this clone: Its antigen is still unknown.

Samples of blood were obtained at baseline, on cycle 4 day 1, and on cycle 7 day 1. Profiling relied on immunoSEQ multiplex PCR, and the TCRdb table lists in-frame clones only, not all of them. The profile shows around 100,000 clones, 89% of them singletons. V lost 3 bases to trimming and J lost 5 bases, with 13 bases between them. CDR1 and CDR2 from the germline V gene are LNHDA and SQIVND (reference sequence). The CDR3 runs to 14 residues. The chain combines TRBV19 with TRBJ1-2, with a possible D match to TRBD1 (5 bases). The sample consisted of CD4+ or CD8+ T cells sorted from blood, taken in a trial of the OX40 agonist ivuxolimab. The TCR sequence derives from an adult with an advanced solid tumor such as melanoma, head and neck, liver or kidney cancer. The CDR3: CASSIPGTEYGYTF. The CDR3 DNA sequence: TGTGCCAGTAGTATCCCCGGGACTGAGTATGGCTACACCTTC.